Listed here are 2 T cell receptor beta chains from one sample, sequenced in a study of T cell responses to AZD1222 COVID-19 vaccine. TCRdb's table, derived via immunoSEQ multiplex PCR, lists solely in-frame clones and lacks some. The table includes about 78,000 clones, about 85% detected once. The material was peripheral blood, obtained on day 0 of AZD1222 vaccination. The receptors were sampled from an adult in good health.

This clone was recorded once. CDR3 sequence: CSASFSGSFYEQYF. CDR3 in DNA: TGCAGTGCTAGTTTTAGCGGGAGCTTCTACGAGCAGTACTTC. The chain links TRBV20-1 to TRBJ2-7; 9 bases are shared with TRBD2. Germline CDR1 reads DFQATT; CDR2 reads SNEGSKA (reference sequence). The CDR3 extends over 14 amino acids. V shed 3 bases, J shed 3 bases, and the junction held 6 bases outside the gene matches.

The chain has TRBV6-1 and TRBJ2-4; D gene unclear. The CDR3 totals 16 residues. Trimming left V 3 bases short and J 3 bases short, with 15 bases between. From germline, CDR1 is MNHNS and CDR2 SASEGT. The CDR3 DNA reads TGTGCCAGCAGTGACACCCCCCCCTTTAACAAAAACATTCAGTACTTC. Protein sequence: CASSDTPPFNKNIQYF.